This paragraph reports one T cell receptor (beta chain). The antigen remains undetermined. Germline V gene sequence: CDR1 MNHEY, CDR2 SVGAGI. Trimming took 0 bases from V and 4 from J; bases not matched to a gene: 6. This CDR3 is built from 16 residues. This sample is drawn from a study of Tregs in tolerant kidney transplant recipients. Study-level findings and limits: Findings come from small patient numbers and require larger validation. Tregs expanded with activated donor B cells seemed most donor-specific. This study did not directly address biological reproducibility.

Measured with immunoSEQ multiplex PCR; TCRdb has only the in-frame clones, and not every one. Altogether roughly 250,000 clones are present, around 82% being singletons, with the ten largest covering 0.64%. The origin of this receptor is a human donor in good health. The rearrangement joins TRBV6-5 to TRBJ1-1; 9 bases align to TRBD1. The sequencing input was CD4+ T cells from blood. The CDR3 here is CASSYSTGGGGTEAFF. For the CDR3, the DNA is TGTGCCAGCAGTTACTCAACAGGGGGCGGGGGCACTGAAGCTTTCTTT.